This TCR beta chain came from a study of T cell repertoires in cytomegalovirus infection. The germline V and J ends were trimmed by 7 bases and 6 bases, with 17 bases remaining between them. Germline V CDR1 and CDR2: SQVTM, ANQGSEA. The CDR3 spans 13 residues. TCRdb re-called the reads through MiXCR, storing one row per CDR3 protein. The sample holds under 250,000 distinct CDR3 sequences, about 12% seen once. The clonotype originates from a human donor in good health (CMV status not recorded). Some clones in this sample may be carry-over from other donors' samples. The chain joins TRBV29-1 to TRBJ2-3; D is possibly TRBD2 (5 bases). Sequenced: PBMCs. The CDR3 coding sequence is TGCAGCGGTAGGACGGGATTTGTGGATACGCAGTATTTT. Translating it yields CSGRTGFVDTQYF.